The table lists the clone carrying this TCR beta chain with a count of one. Its antigen is not known. V trimming: 1 base; J trimming: 3 bases; junction bases outside the gene matches: 3. This CDR3 is built from 15 residues. CDR1 LGHNA and CDR2 YSLEER come from the germline V gene. Random hexamers were used to reverse transcribe 0.5 to 1 ug of RNA. The TCR beta CDR3 was amplified by immunoSEQ multiplex PCR across 54 Vbeta, 13 Jbeta. TCRdb used MiXCR to reprocess the immunoSEQ multiplex PCR reads, holding one entry per CDR3 protein. The sample lists over 20,000 distinct CDR3 sequences, just under 95% occurring once. This sample was taken from a study of CD8 T cells in Susac syndrome. Both CD4+ and CD8+ T cells were negatively isolated, and TEMRA cells underwent FACS enrichment. Study results and limitations: In TEMRA cells and active patients, CD8+ clonal expansion in Susac reached its peak.

This rearrangement joins TRBV4-3 to TRBJ1-1; 9 nucleotides align to TRBD1. The material sequenced was CD8+ T cells from PBMCs. The sequence derives from a human donor with Susac syndrome. The CDR3 nucleotides are TGCGCCAGCAGCCAAGCCCGGACAGGGGACACTGAAGCTTTCTTT. Its protein product is CASSQARTGDTEAFF.